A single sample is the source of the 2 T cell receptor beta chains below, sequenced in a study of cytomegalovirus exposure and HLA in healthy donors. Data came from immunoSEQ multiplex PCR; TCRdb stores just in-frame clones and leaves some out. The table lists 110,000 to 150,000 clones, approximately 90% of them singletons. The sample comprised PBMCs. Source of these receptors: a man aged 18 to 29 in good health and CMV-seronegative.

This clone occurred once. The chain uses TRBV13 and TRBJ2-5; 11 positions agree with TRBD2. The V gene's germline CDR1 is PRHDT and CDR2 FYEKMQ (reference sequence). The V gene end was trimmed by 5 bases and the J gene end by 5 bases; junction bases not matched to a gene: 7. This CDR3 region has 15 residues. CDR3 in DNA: TGTGCCAGCAGCCCTAGCGGGAGGCGGGAGGAGACCCAGTACTTC. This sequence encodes CASSPSGRREETQYF.

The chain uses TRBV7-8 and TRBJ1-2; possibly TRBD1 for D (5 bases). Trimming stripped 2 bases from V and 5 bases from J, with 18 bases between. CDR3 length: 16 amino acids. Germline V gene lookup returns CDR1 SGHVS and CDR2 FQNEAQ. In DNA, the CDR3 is TGTGCCAGCAGCTTATTTCAACCGGGACTCCAATATGGCTACACCTTC. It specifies CASSLFQPGLQYGYTF.